A selection of T cell receptor beta chains follows, all from one sample in a study of T cell responses to AZD1222 COVID-19 vaccine. The protocol was immunoSEQ multiplex PCR, while the TCRdb copy is restricted to in-frame clones and leaves out a portion. The data contain 190,000 or so clones, 88% of them seen just once; the ten biggest clones take up about 25%. Sequenced here: peripheral blood, sampled 28 days after the second AZD1222 dose. Receptors were obtained from an adult who received the AZD1222 COVID-19 vaccine. CDR3s include the opening cysteine and the closing phenylalanine or tryptophan.

cdr3_aa: CASSYTRELGANVLTF
v_call: TRBV6-5
j_call: TRBJ2-6

cdr3_aa: CASSYSAGANYGYTF
v_call: TRBV6-5
j_call: TRBJ1-2

cdr3_aa: CASSRQGWETQYF
v_call: TRBV7-9
j_call: TRBJ2-5

cdr3_aa: CASSIVRGVAYNEQFF
v_call: TRBV19
j_call: TRBJ2-1

cdr3_aa: CASSQETGFEYGYTF
v_call: TRBV4-1
j_call: TRBJ1-2

cdr3_aa: CASLPGGGRNTEAFF
v_call: TRBV4-3
j_call: TRBJ1-1

cdr3_aa: CASSTTGLNSYEQYF
v_call: TRBV28
j_call: TRBJ2-7

cdr3_aa: CATSDLYARGKTGELFF
v_call: TRBV24-1
j_call: TRBJ2-2

cdr3_aa: CASSLGGQEADTQYF
v_call: TRBV7-9
j_call: TRBJ2-3

cdr3_aa: CASSLAQREVVTGELFF
v_call: TRBV7-8
j_call: TRBJ2-2

cdr3_aa: CASSQDVGTQYF
v_call: TRBV4-3
j_call: TRBJ2-3

cdr3_aa: CSASPQGWTGELFF
v_call: TRBV20-1
j_call: TRBJ2-2

cdr3_aa: CASSYSSQGAGGTEAFF
v_call: TRBV6-2/TRBV6-3
j_call: TRBJ1-1

cdr3_aa: CASRVAGGRSYEQYF
v_call: TRBV28
j_call: TRBJ2-7

cdr3_aa: CASRTWASGSRADTQYF
v_call: TRBV5-6
j_call: TRBJ2-3

cdr3_aa: CASSSTDTNTGELFF
v_call: TRBV9
j_call: TRBJ2-2

cdr3_aa: CASSLDRRRGFYEQYF
v_call: TRBV7-2
j_call: TRBJ2-7

cdr3_aa: CASSPRLAGGLTGELFF
v_call: TRBV11-3
j_call: TRBJ2-2

cdr3_aa: CASTKGGGFSEQYF
v_call: TRBV19
j_call: TRBJ2-7

cdr3_aa: CSVVSRGNEKLFF
v_call: TRBV29-1
j_call: TRBJ1-4

cdr3_aa: CALGGVGELFF
v_call: TRBV28
j_call: TRBJ2-2

cdr3_aa: CASSSSSGHANTGELFF
v_call: TRBV19
j_call: TRBJ2-2

cdr3_aa: CASSLDRRREGTQYF
v_call: TRBV11-2
j_call: TRBJ2-5

cdr3_aa: CATSDPEGGHTNTGELFF
v_call: TRBV24-1
j_call: TRBJ2-2

cdr3_aa: CASSLPTGTINEQFF
v_call: TRBV7-9
j_call: TRBJ2-1

cdr3_aa: CAISEQRGGEQFF
v_call: TRBV10-3
j_call: TRBJ2-1

cdr3_aa: CASSRQGANTEAFF
v_call: TRBV7-2
j_call: TRBJ1-1

cdr3_aa: CASRKTTWGIDTQYF
v_call: TRBV27
j_call: TRBJ2-3

cdr3_aa: CASSPGTVRETQYF
v_call: TRBV5-6
j_call: TRBJ2-5

cdr3_aa: CASSPLAGDTDTQYF
v_call: TRBV14
j_call: TRBJ2-3

cdr3_aa: CASRETSGRAGNEQFF
v_call: TRBV28
j_call: TRBJ2-1

cdr3_aa: CATSLVYPNEQFF
v_call: TRBV28
j_call: TRBJ2-1

cdr3_aa: CASSFPGQARTQYF
v_call: TRBV11-2
j_call: TRBJ2-3

cdr3_aa: CASSPTGFNQPQHF
v_call: TRBV18
j_call: TRBJ1-5

cdr3_aa: CAWSPSDTQYF
v_call: TRBV30
j_call: TRBJ2-3

cdr3_aa: CASRKDTTNEKLFF
v_call: TRBV2
j_call: TRBJ1-4

cdr3_aa: CASRLAGVSYEQYF
v_call: TRBV4-2
j_call: TRBJ2-7

cdr3_aa: CASSQTGQVVGEKLFF
v_call: TRBV27
j_call: TRBJ1-4

cdr3_aa: CASSPPGTEQFF
v_call: TRBV3-1/TRBV3-2
j_call: TRBJ2-1

cdr3_aa: CASSPSTGDIKTQYF
v_call: TRBV9
j_call: TRBJ2-5

cdr3_aa: CASSYGLGQGETQPQHF
v_call: TRBV6-2/TRBV6-3
j_call: TRBJ1-5

cdr3_aa: CASSYVGTWGGLTEAFF
v_call: TRBV6-2/TRBV6-3
j_call: TRBJ1-1

cdr3_aa: CATSRDRSFRGYTF
v_call: TRBV15
j_call: TRBJ1-2

cdr3_aa: CASSYRSDTQYF
v_call: TRBV6-5
j_call: TRBJ2-3

cdr3_aa: CASSPRQGPQHF
v_call: TRBV7-2
j_call: TRBJ1-5

cdr3_aa: CASSVAGGDTQYF
v_call: TRBV19
j_call: TRBJ2-3

cdr3_aa: CAWTATGGGSGYTF
v_call: TRBV30
j_call: TRBJ1-2

cdr3_aa: CASSQDGVEGREKLFF
v_call: TRBV3-1/TRBV3-2
j_call: TRBJ1-4

cdr3_aa: CASSPRDRGLVPQETQYF
v_call: TRBV7-2
j_call: TRBJ2-5